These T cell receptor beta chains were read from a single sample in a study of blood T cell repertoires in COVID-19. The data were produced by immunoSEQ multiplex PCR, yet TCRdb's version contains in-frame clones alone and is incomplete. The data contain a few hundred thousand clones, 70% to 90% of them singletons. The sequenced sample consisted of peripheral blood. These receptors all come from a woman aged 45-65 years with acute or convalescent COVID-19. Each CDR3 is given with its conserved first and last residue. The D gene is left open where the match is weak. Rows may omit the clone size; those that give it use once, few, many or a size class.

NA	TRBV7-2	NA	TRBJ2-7	TGTGCCAGCAGCTTAGCGGGACAAGAAAGCTACGAGCAGTACTTC	CASSLAGQESYEQYF
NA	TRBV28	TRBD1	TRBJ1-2	TGTGCCAGCAGTTTTCCGAACTCAGGGGGATATGGCTACACCTTC	CASSFPNSGGYGYTF
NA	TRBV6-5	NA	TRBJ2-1	TGTGCCAGCAGTTCCCCGAGGGTCCGCTCCTACAATGAGCAGTTCTTC	CASSSPRVRSYNEQFF
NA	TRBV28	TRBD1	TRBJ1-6	TGTGCCAGCAGTTTTACAGGGGACCCGTATAATTCACCCCTCCACTTT	CASSFTGDPYNSPLHF
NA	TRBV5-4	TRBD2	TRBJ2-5	TGTGCCAGCAGCTTGGGCGGGAGCCGAGAGACCCAGTACTTC	CASSLGGSRETQYF
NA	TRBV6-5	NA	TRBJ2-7	TGTGCCAGCAGTTACTTTCTTGGCAGGGACGAGCAGTACTTC	CASSYFLGRDEQYF
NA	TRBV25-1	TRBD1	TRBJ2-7	TGTGCCAGCAGTGTGACAGGGGCGGAGCAGTACTTC	CASSVTGAEQYF
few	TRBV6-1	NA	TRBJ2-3	TGTGCCAGCAGCGAAACGCCGATCCGAGGAACGGATACGCAGTATTTT	CASSETPIRGTDTQYF
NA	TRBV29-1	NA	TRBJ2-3	TGCAGCGTTGAAAACCTAGCGTCTAGCACAGATACGCAGTATTTT	CSVENLASSTDTQYF
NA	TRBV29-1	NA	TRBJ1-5	TGCAGCGTGGGGGGGTCTGATCAGCCCCAGCATTTT	CSVGGSDQPQHF
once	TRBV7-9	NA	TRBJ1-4	TGTGCCAGCAGCTTAGTTGGAGGAACTAATGAAAAACTGTTTTTT	CASSLVGGTNEKLFF
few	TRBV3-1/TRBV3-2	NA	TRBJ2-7	TGTGCCAGCAGCCAAGATCTCTGGGGCGTGGAGCAGTACTTC	CASSQDLWGVEQYF
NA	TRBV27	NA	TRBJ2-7	TGTGCCAGCAGTTTCAAACCTATACCTGGCTCCTACGAGCAGTACTTC	CASSFKPIPGSYEQYF
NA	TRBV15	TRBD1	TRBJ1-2	TGTGCCACCAGCAGACCGGACAGGGGGAACTATGGCTACACCTTC	CATSRPDRGNYGYTF
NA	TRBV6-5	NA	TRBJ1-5	TGTGCCAGCAGCGGACTGAATAGCAATCAGCCCCAGCATTTT	CASSGLNSNQPQHF
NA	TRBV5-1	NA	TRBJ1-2	TGCGCCAGCAGCTTGCAGGGTAGCTACACCTTC	CASSLQGSYTF
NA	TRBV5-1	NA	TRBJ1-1	TGCGCCAGCAGCTTGAATGGGGGGGCTGAAGCTTTCTTT	CASSLNGGAEAFF
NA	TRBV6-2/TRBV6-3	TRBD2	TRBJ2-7	TGTGCCAGCACCCCGACTAGCGGGATAACCTACGAGCAGTACTTC	CASTPTSGITYEQYF
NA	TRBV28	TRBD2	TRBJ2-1	TGTGCCAGCAGTTTATCGGGACTAGCCTACAATGAGCAGTTCTTC	CASSLSGLAYNEQFF
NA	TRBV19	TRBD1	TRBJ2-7	TGTGCCAGTACCGACAGGGGGAAGGGGGCCTACGAGCAGTACTTC	CASTDRGKGAYEQYF
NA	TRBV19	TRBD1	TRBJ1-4	TGTGCCAGTAGTATAAAAGGCGGGACAGAAAACGAAAAACTGTTTTTT	CASSIKGGTENEKLFF
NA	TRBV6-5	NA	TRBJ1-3	TGTGCCAGCAGTTACCGGGGTTCCTCTGGAAACACCATATATTTT	CASSYRGSSGNTIYF
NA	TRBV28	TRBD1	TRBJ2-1	TGTGCCAGCAGTGCCGACAGGGGGACCTACAATGAGCAGTTCTTC	CASSADRGTYNEQFF
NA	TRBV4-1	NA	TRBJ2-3	TGCGCCAGCAGCCTTTCGACTAGCACAGATACGCAGTATTTT	CASSLSTSTDTQYF
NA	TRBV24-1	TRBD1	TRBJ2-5	TGTGCCACCAGTGGGACAGGGTTTCGAGAGACCCAGTACTTC	CATSGTGFRETQYF
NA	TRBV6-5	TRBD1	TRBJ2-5	TGTGCCAGCAGTTACTCCGGGACAGGCCAAGAGACCCAGTACTTC	CASSYSGTGQETQYF
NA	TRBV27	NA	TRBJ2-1	TGTGCCAGCAGTCAGGACAGTTCCCATGAGCAGTTCTTC	CASSQDSSHEQFF
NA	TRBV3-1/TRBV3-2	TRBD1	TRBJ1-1	TGTGCCAGCAGCCAAGTACAGGGGGGTGTGATGAACACTGAAGCTTTCTTT	CASSQVQGGVMNTEAFF
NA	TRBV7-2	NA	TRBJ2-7	TGTGCCAGCAGCCTAAACCCGGGACTGGGGCTGGAGCAGTACTTC	CASSLNPGLGLEQYF